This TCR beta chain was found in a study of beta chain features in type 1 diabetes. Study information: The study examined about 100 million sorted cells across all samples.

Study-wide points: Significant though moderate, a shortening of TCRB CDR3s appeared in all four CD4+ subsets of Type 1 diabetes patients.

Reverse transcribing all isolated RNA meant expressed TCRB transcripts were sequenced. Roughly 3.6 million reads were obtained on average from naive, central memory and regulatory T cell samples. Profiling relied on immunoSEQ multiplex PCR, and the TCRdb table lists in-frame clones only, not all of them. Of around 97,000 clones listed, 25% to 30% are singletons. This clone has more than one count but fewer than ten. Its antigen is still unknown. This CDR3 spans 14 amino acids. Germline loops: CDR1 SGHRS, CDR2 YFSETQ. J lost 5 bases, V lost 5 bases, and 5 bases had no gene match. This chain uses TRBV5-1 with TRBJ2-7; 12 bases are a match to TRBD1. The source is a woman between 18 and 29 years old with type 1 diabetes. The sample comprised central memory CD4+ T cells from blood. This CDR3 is CASRPGTGGNEQYF. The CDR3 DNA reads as TGCGCCAGCAGACCAGGGACAGGGGGCAACGAGCAGTACTTC.